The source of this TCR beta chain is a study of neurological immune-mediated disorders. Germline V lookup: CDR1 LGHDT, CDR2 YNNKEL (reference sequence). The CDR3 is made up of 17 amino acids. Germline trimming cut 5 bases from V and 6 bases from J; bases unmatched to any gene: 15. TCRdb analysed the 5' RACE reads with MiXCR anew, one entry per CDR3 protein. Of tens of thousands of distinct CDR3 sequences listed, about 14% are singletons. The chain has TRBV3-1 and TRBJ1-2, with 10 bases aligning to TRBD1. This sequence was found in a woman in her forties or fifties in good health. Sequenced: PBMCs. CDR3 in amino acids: CASSYRGQGLGPNGYTF. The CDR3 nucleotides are TGTGCCAGCAGCTATCGGGGACAGGGGTTGGGGCCGAATGGCTACACCTTC.